A selection of T cell receptor beta chains follows, all from one sample in a study of human T cells and chemical hapten exposure. TCRdb re-called the RACE reads through MiXCR, storing one row per CDR3 protein. The data show some 82,000 distinct CDR3 sequences, around 11% seen once. Sequences were derived from whole blood, sampled in connection with sensitization to the hapten diphenylcyclopropenone (DPC). Source of these receptors: a woman aged 45-65 years with alopecia areata. Some clones in this sample may be carry-over from other donors' samples. CDR3s include the opening cysteine and the closing phenylalanine or tryptophan. Fields, in order: clone size, V gene, D gene, J gene, CDR3 protein, CDR3 DNA. D genes are given only for firm matches. Clone size, where shown, is once, few, many, or a class for clones that have expanded.

abundance: many; v_gene: TRBV5-6; d_gene: TRBD1; j_gene: TRBJ2-7; CDR3aa: CASSLGGGRFVTYEQYF; CDR3nt: TGTGCCAGCAGCTTGGGAGGGGGCCGGTTCGTGACCTACGAGCAGTACTTC
abundance: many; v_gene: TRBV6-2/TRBV6-3; d_gene: -; j_gene: TRBJ1-1; CDR3aa: CASDRTQNTEAFF; CDR3nt: TGTGCCAGCGATCGGACCCAGAACACTGAAGCTTTCTTT
abundance: -; v_gene: TRBV20-1; d_gene: TRBD1; j_gene: TRBJ1-2; CDR3aa: CSARDRGTNYGYTF; CDR3nt: TGCAGTGCTAGGGACAGGGGAACTAACTATGGCTACACCTTC
abundance: many; v_gene: TRBV11-2; d_gene: TRBD2; j_gene: TRBJ2-3; CDR3aa: CASRGPGGDTQYF; CDR3nt: TGTGCCAGCAGGGGACCGGGGGGAGATACGCAGTATTTT
abundance: many; v_gene: TRBV28; d_gene: -; j_gene: TRBJ2-3; CDR3aa: CASSPPTGLTDTQYF; CDR3nt: TGTGCCAGCAGTCCCCCGACAGGCCTCACAGATACGCAGTATTTT
abundance: many; v_gene: TRBV20-1; d_gene: -; j_gene: TRBJ1-6; CDR3aa: CSAIAGTRGSPLHF; CDR3nt: TGCAGTGCTATAGCCGGGACTAGGGGTTCACCCCTCCACTTT
abundance: -; v_gene: TRBV20-1; d_gene: -; j_gene: TRBJ1-3; CDR3aa: CSAWDHPGNTIYF; CDR3nt: TGCAGTGCTTGGGACCACCCTGGAAACACCATATATTTT
abundance: few; v_gene: TRBV29-1; d_gene: -; j_gene: TRBJ1-4; CDR3aa: CSARKIPATNEKLFF; CDR3nt: TGCAGCGCCCGAAAGATACCTGCAACTAATGAAAAACTGTTTTTT
abundance: few; v_gene: TRBV9; d_gene: -; j_gene: TRBJ1-6; CDR3aa: CASGRGARNSPLHF; CDR3nt: TGTGCCAGCGGGAGGGGGGCGCGAAATTCACCCCTCCACTTT
abundance: many; v_gene: TRBV13; d_gene: -; j_gene: TRBJ1-3; CDR3aa: CASSLGGAAGNTIYF; CDR3nt: TGTGCCAGCAGCTTGGGTGGGGCCGCTGGAAACACCATATATTTT
abundance: many; v_gene: TRBV19; d_gene: -; j_gene: TRBJ2-5; CDR3aa: CASSDPSRAKETQYF; CDR3nt: TGTGCCAGTAGCGACCCGTCGCGCGCGAAAGAGACCCAGTACTTC
abundance: few; v_gene: TRBV14; d_gene: -; j_gene: TRBJ1-1; CDR3aa: CASSQETFNTEAFF; CDR3nt: TGTGCCAGCAGCCAAGAAACCTTTAACACTGAAGCTTTCTTT
abundance: few; v_gene: TRBV4-1; d_gene: TRBD1; j_gene: TRBJ1-5; CDR3aa: CASSHDAGGSQPQHF; CDR3nt: TGCGCCAGCAGCCACGACGCAGGGGGCAGTCAGCCCCAGCATTTT
abundance: -; v_gene: TRBV3-1; d_gene: -; j_gene: TRBJ1-2; CDR3aa: CASSQAVVGYTF; CDR3nt: TGTGCCAGCAGCCAAGCGGTAGTTGGCTACACCTTC
abundance: many; v_gene: TRBV7-9; d_gene: -; j_gene: TRBJ1-1; CDR3aa: CASSPTGRNTEAFF; CDR3nt: TGTGCCAGCAGCCCGACGGGGCGTAACACTGAAGCTTTCTTT
abundance: many; v_gene: TRBV20-1; d_gene: -; j_gene: TRBJ2-2; CDR3aa: CSARGQQIGELFF; CDR3nt: TGCAGTGCTAGAGGCCAACAAATTGGGGAGCTGTTTTTT
abundance: many; v_gene: TRBV30; d_gene: -; j_gene: TRBJ2-5; CDR3aa: CAWSADGPLRETQYF; CDR3nt: TGTGCCTGGAGTGCGGATGGCCCTCTGCGGGAGACCCAGTACTTC
abundance: many; v_gene: TRBV10-3; d_gene: -; j_gene: TRBJ2-6; CDR3aa: CATKESGANVLTF; CDR3nt: TGTGCCACAAAGGAATCGGGGGCCAACGTCCTGACTTTC
abundance: once; v_gene: TRBV9; d_gene: -; j_gene: TRBJ2-5; CDR3aa: CASSARLVQETQYF; CDR3nt: TGTGCCAGCAGCGCCCGACTGGTTCAAGAGACCCAGTACTTC
abundance: few; v_gene: TRBV7-2; d_gene: TRBD2; j_gene: TRBJ2-3; CDR3aa: CASSPKQRGTTDTQYF; CDR3nt: TGTGCCAGCAGCCCCAAACAGCGGGGGACCACAGATACGCAGTATTTT
abundance: few; v_gene: TRBV7-6; d_gene: -; j_gene: TRBJ2-3; CDR3aa: CASSLGDGTDTQYF; CDR3nt: TGTGCCAGCAGCTTGGGGGATGGCACAGATACGCAGTATTTT
abundance: few; v_gene: TRBV6-5; d_gene: -; j_gene: TRBJ2-7; CDR3aa: CASSYSKLGSYEQYF; CDR3nt: TGTGCCAGCAGTTACTCGAAGCTAGGGTCCTACGAGCAGTACTTC
abundance: few; v_gene: TRBV12-3/TRBV12-4; d_gene: -; j_gene: TRBJ1-5; CDR3aa: CASSLGRLQPQHF; CDR3nt: TGTGCCAGCAGTTTAGGACGGTTGCAGCCCCAGCATTTT
abundance: -; v_gene: TRBV29-1; d_gene: -; j_gene: TRBJ2-7; CDR3aa: CSVGGVNYEQYF; CDR3nt: TGCAGCGTTGGAGGGGTTAACTACGAGCAGTACTTC
abundance: few; v_gene: TRBV7-3; d_gene: TRBD1; j_gene: TRBJ2-5; CDR3aa: CASSSGGRNQETQYF; CDR3nt: TGTGCCAGCAGCTCAGGGGGTCGAAATCAAGAGACCCAGTACTTC